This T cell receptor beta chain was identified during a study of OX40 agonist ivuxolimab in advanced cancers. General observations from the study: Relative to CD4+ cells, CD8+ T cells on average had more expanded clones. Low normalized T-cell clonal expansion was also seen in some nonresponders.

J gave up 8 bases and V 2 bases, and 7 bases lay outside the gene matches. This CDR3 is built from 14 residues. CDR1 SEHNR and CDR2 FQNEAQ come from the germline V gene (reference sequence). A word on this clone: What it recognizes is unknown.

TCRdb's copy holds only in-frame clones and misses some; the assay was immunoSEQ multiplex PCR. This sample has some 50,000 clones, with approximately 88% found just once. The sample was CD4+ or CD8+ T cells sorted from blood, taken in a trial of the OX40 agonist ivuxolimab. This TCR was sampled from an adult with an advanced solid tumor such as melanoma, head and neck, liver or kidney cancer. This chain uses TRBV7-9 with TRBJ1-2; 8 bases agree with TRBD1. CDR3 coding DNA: TGTGCCAGCAGCTTAATTGGACAGGGAAGCGGCTACACCTTC. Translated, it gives CASSLIGQGSGYTF.